This T cell receptor beta chain was captured by sequencing in a study of CXCR3-negative and CXCR3-positive naive CD8 T cells. Study findings and constraints: Memory cells differed in TRBV-TRBJ usage, but naive CXCR3-negative and CXCR3-positive cells had similar usage. Once cells were cryopreserved, CXCR3 expression went down partly, and most assays used fresh PBMCs. Both of the naive subsets showed about the same high diversity, but memory CD8+ cells had much less. In CXCR3-positive naive cells, the TRB CDR3s were more hydrophobic than in CXCR3-negative naive cells.

Libraries were UMI-labeled 5' RACE TRB cDNA. TCRdb processed the 5' RACE reads again and assigns one entry to each CDR3 protein, with no DNA. The sample includes roughly 93,000 distinct CDR3 sequences. This CDR3 has 15 amino acids. Germline assignment: CDR1 SQVTM and CDR2 ANQGSEA. As regards this clonotype: Its antigen remains unknown.

The sequenced sample was naive CXCR3+ CD8+ T cells from blood. Subset in this sample: CD45RO-CCR7+CD27+CD95- naive CD8+ T cells expressing CXCR3 (TNR3+). The TCR originated in a human donor in good health. Some clones in this sample may be carry-over from other donors' samples. The chain has TRBV29-1 and TRBJ1-2. The CDR3: CSVANGSPGDYGYTF.